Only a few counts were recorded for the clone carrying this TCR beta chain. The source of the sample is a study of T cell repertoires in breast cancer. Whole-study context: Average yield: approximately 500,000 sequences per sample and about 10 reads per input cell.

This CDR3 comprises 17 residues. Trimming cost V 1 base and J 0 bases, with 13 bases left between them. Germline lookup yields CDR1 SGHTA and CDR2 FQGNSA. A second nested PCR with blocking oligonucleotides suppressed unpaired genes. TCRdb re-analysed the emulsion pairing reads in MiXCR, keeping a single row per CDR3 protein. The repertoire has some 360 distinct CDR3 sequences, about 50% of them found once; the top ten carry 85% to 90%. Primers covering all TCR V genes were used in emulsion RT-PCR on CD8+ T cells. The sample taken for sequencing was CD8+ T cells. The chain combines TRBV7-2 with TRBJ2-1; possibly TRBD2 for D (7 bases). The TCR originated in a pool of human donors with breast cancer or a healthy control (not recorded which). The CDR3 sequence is CASSLVGGRSSYNEQFF. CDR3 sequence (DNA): TGTGCCAGCAGCTTAGTCGGGGGGCGTAGCTCCTACAATGAGCAGTTCTTC.